This T cell receptor beta chain was captured in a study of cytomegalovirus exposure and HLA in healthy donors (dated by TCRdb to 2016 to 2017). Notes on the research overall: An earlier analysis of 587 of the donors reported about 260 Gb of sequence data and 117 million unique TCR beta sequences obtained from some 200 million T cells. An early release covering roughly 580 HLA-typed donors comprised approximately 290 gigabases of sequencing data and 85 million to 100 million unique TCR sequences. Of the roughly 410 genotyped donors, 70% to 90% were placed in the genetic ancestry cluster associated with self-reported Caucasian donors. The aim of the study was to test whether cataloging public T cell receptors could identify signatures of past pathogen exposure. The study used immunosequencing to profile the T cell repertoires of 670 or so subjects and linked those repertoires to cytomegalovirus serostatus. A separate validation cohort of approximately 120 different subjects was used in addition to the approximately 670-subject first cohort. To predict cytomegalovirus infection status, the study combined high-throughput TCR immunosequencing, statistical association of individual TCRs with disease status, and machine learning. To study patterns of TCR occurrence, a later analysis re-analyzed previously published TCR beta repertoires from 650 to 750 donors and added high-resolution HLA genotyping. The later analysis used no new phenotypic data to find candidate immune exposures, relying instead on TCR beta sequences and their occurrence across donors. To decide whether each TCR beta V gene segment behaved as functional or pseudogenic, an earlier analysis of approximately 620 of the donors relied on high-throughput TCR beta sequencing. Donor age, sex, ethnicity and CMV serostatus were collected together with the repertoire data. A later genetic analysis used genome-wide SNP genotypes for about three fifths of the 666 donors, treating that subset as a discovery cohort. All discovery cohort repertoires had been generated using a single sequencing platform. Both class I and class II loci were covered by HLA typing, at four-digit resolution. The number of typed donors differed by locus: about 629-630 for A, B, C, DRB1 and DQB1; about 520 for DQA1; 606 for DPA1; and about 470 for DPB1. Four to six DR-DQ haplotypes were handled as single units for association and clustering, since linkage in the cohort was strong. On average, 235,054 unique TCR beta nucleotide sequences were sequenced per donor among a few hundred genotyped donors of the cohort, with around 19% of those sequences being non-productive. The paper's findings and limits, for the study overall: The classifier was reported to diagnose cytomegalovirus status with high specificity and sensitivity in both the original and validation cohorts. In a later analysis, 15,000 to 20,000 TCR beta sequences were associated with specific HLA alleles at a false discovery rate of 0.05. According to a later analysis, parvovirus B19, influenza, CMV and Epstein-Barr virus appeared linked to several top co-occurrence clusters. Because HLA typing was missing for some donors at each locus, association tests included only the typed subset. Most TCR sequences were observed very rarely across donors, whereas some public TCRs were present in many individuals. The only immune exposure information available for the cohort was CMV serostatus. A total of fewer than 200 TCR beta chains were listed by the study as associated with cytomegalovirus. According to a later genetic analysis, donors in an Asian-associated ancestry cluster had fewer N-insertions in productive TCRs than the approximately 630-donor mean. Linkage disequilibrium might explain the correlated functional status among segregating V segments, but an unknown experimental factor could not be excluded. A later analysis found that HLA-associated TCR beta chains were more clonally expanded and had lower generation probabilities than equally common non-associated chains. Sequencing depth was assumed to be roughly uniform across donors in the presence/absence analyses, though that assumption may not hold. According to a later analysis, most CMV-associated TCR beta chains appeared to be HLA-restricted, and the HLA associations seemed to be driven largely by CMV exposure. Because the 87-base-pair reads could not distinguish some IMGT-functional V segments, including TRBV6-2 and TRBV6-3, those segments were excluded. The earlier analysis of almost 600 of the donors excluded some 15 rarely observed V segments, including chromosome 9 orphons, because counts were too low. The authors suggested that the approach could potentially be extended to other disease states and immunological phenotypes. In a later analysis, TCR association rates were found to vary across HLA loci, with the most associated TCRs seen for DRB1 alleles and the fewest for HLA-C alleles. Broadly in line with IMGT annotations, most TCR beta V segments showed up in productive rearrangements about 87% or about 30% of the time in an earlier analysis of 587 of the donors. Strong co-occurrence of HLA alleles, especially DR and DQ, made assigning TCR associations to individual alleles difficult. A cluster of highly shared sequence variants was judged likely to represent a technical artifact of the sequencing pipeline. In vitro tests confirmed that a few of the cytomegalovirus-associated TCR beta chains recognize cytomegalovirus antigens. In this cohort, only TCR beta chains were sequenced, and detectable features were limited by the absence of alpha or paired-chain data. A later genetic analysis associated a missense DCLRE1C variant with V-gene and J-gene trimming of TCR beta chains, and an independent cohort replicated the association. A further reported finding was that TCR beta sequences accurately predicted the HLA-A and HLA-B alleles for most subjects in the first cohort.

On this clone: It has no known antigen specificity. Nothing much larger sits one base from this clone, and base qualities are not available.

The cohort was made up of 500 to 850 healthy bone marrow donors. At the time of sampling, all cohort members were nominally healthy, though unrecorded immune exposures were likely present. CMV serostatus was positive for 250 to 300 and negative for about half of the roughly 700 cohort members, and was not recorded for this donor. A peripheral blood sample was collected from each donor, and TCR beta sequencing was performed on peripheral blood mononuclear cells. The Qiagen DNeasy Blood Extraction Kit was used to extract genomic DNA from the blood cell samples. The germline V gene encodes CDR1 SNHLY and CDR2 FYNNEI. The CDR3 holds 16 amino acids from the cysteine to the phenylalanine. Just the 48-base CDR3 DNA is kept, in frame starting at base 1. Between the V and J ends, shortened by 4 bases and 1 base respectively, the junction contains 14 bases. Libraries came from the immunoSEQ multiplex PCR assay. For the multiplex PCR, a mixture combining 60 forward primers for TCR Vbeta segments and 13 reverse primers for TCR Jbeta segments was used. Amplification of the CDR3 region of rearranged TCR beta genes was performed with a multiplex PCR assay on genomic DNA. On the Illumina HiSeq System, the amplified TCR beta libraries were sequenced as 87-base-pair reads. The authors' analysis ran thus. Across the 670 or so repertoires, a later analysis counted 80 million or so unique TCR beta chains, some 11 million of which were shared by at least two donors. Raw reads were error-corrected and collapsed into unique sequences with a nearest-neighbor algorithm that merged closely related sequences to remove PCR and sequencing errors. Alignment of CDR3 sequences to IMGT reference sequences was used to assign V, D and J gene segments. Each retained sequence needed at least a six-nucleotide match to both a V gene segment and a J gene segment. Rearrangements were classified as productive when the CDR3 lacked stop codons and remained in frame with V and J, and all other rearrangements were classified as non-productive. CDR3 was defined according to IMGT convention as the region running from the second conserved V-encoded cysteine to the conserved J-encoded phenylalanine. In an earlier analysis of approximately 590 of the donors, sequences lacking an unambiguous match to a single V gene segment were excluded. An earlier analysis of just under 600 of the donors called V segments functional above 56.7% productive rearrangements and segregating when the between-donor standard deviation exceeded 5%. A statistical classification framework was built to diagnose cytomegalovirus status from the catalog of TCR beta chain sequences. In a later analysis, V and J genes were assigned by comparing TCR nucleotide sequences against IMGT/GENE-DB human TR gene sequences. The TCRdist pipeline was used in a later analysis to assign CDR3 sequences and most-parsimonious VDJ recombination scenarios. In a later analysis, every TCR beta chain was defined by the combination of its CDR3 amino acid sequence and its V-gene family, and reads without a unique V-gene family were dropped. As a way to deal with suspected cross-contamination and a sequencing artifact, a later analysis dropped hundreds of nucleotide sequences that were highly shared and had low generation probability. In a later analysis, a clonal expansion index was calculated for each public chain from normalized within-repertoire ranks of inferred template counts. In a later analysis, generation probabilities were computed with a VDJ recombination model fitted to out-of-frame rearrangements, and the resulting probabilities were checked against IGoR. A later analysis scored TCR-TCR, TCR-HLA and TCR-CMV co-occurrence with hypergeometric tests, applying a repertoire-size bias correction to TCR pairs. False discovery rates were estimated in a later analysis by permuting HLA or CMV assignments 20 times. A later analysis grouped co-occurring TCRs with DBSCAN, adding TCRdist sequence similarity when clustering within HLA-allele-positive subsets. For co-occurrence clustering, repertoires with fewer than 30,000 or more than 120,000 public chains were excluded, along with four to six repertoires with anomalous nucleotide sharing. Entries here come from immuneACCESS through TCRdb and include only in-frame sequences with V and J called. Some clones fail to appear in such tables; in the studies checked, an unresolved V gene covers under half of the shortfall, and the cause of the remainder is unknown. V, J and clone size are taken as reported in that table, and D and trimming were inferred from the DNA itself. This sample lists fewer than 200,000 clones; about 72% were detected once. The ten largest account for 2.5% of the sample.

This chain joins TRBV2 to TRBJ1-5; the D segment cannot be called with confidence. The TCR originated in a human donor in good health. Sample: PBMCs. The CDR3 has the sequence CASSGVGRRSNQPQHF. The nucleotide sequence reads TGTGCCAGCAGTGGCGTAGGGAGGAGGAGCAATCAGCCCCAGCATTTT.